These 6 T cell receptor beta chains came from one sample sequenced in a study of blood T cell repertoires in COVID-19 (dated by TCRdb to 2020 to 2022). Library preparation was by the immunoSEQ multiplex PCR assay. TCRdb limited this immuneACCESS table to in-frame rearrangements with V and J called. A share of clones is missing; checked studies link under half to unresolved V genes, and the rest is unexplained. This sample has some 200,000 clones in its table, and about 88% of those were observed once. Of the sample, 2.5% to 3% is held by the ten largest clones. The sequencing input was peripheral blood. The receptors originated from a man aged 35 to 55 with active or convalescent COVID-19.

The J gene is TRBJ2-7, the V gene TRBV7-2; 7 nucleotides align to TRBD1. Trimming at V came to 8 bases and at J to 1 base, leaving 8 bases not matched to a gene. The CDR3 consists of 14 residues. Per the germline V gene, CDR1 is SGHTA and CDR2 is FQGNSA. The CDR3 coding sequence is TGTGCCAGCTCCGACAGGGCCGATTCCTACGAGCAGTACTTC. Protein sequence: CASSDRADSYEQYF.

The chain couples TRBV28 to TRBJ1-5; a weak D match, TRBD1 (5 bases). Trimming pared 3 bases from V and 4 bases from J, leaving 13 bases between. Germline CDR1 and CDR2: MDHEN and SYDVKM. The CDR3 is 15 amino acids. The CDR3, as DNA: TGTGCCAGCAGTTTTTTGGGGCGACAGAATCAGCCCCAGCATTTT. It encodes CASSFLGRQNQPQHF.

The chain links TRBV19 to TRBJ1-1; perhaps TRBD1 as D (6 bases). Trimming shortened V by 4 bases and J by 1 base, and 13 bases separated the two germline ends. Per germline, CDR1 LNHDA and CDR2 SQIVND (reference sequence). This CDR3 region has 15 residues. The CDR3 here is CASSTPGHPNTEAFF. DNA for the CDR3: TGTGCCAGTAGTACGCCGGGACACCCGAACACTGAAGCTTTCTTT.

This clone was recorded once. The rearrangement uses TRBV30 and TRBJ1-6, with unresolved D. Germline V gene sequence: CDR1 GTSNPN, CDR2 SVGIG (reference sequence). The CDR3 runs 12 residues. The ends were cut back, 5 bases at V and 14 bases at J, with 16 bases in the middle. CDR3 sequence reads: CAWDSEGITLHF. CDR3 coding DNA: TGTGCCTGGGACTCCGAGGGTATAACCCTCCACTTT.

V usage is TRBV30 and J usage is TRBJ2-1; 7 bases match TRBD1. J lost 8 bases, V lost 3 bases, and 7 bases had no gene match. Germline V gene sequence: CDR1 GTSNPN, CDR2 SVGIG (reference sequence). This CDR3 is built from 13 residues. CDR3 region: CAWRVLQGDEQFF. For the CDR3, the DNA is TGTGCCTGGAGGGTGCTTCAGGGGGATGAGCAGTTCTTC.

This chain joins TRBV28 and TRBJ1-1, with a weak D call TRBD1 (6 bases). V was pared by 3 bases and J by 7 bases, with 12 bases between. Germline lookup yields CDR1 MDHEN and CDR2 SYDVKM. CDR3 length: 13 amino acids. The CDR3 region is CASSFSPRGEAFF. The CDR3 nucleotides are TGTGCCAGCAGTTTTTCCCCCAGGGGTGAAGCTTTCTTT.